What follows are 26 T cell receptor beta chains derived from one specimen sequenced in a study of cytomegalovirus exposure and HLA in healthy donors. Researchers ran the PCR with 60 Vbeta and 13 Jbeta primers. Generated by immunoSEQ multiplex PCR, the TCRdb table keeps only in-frame clones and is missing some. The profile shows around 130,000 clones, around two thirds of them singletons. Material for sequencing was PBMCs. The receptor source for this set is a human donor in good health.

The chain has TRBV9 and TRBJ2-7; a weak D match, TRBD1 (5 bases). Germline V gene data show CDR1 as SGDLS and CDR2 as YYNGEE. CDR3 length: 15 residues. V was shortened by 0 bases and J by 2 bases, with 12 bases between the two germline ends. The DNA for the CDR3 is TGTGCCAGCAGCGTAGACAGGAACCCACCCTACGAGCAGTACTTC. Translation gives CASSVDRNPPYEQYF.

This clone occurred a few times. This chain uses TRBV5-4 with TRBJ1-2, with D maybe TRBD1 (5 bases). The CDR3 extends over 14 amino acids. The germline V and J ends were trimmed by 1 base and 4 bases, with 11 bases remaining between them. Germline CDR1 SGHNT, CDR2 YYREEE (reference sequence). CDR3 region: CASSLSGVFYGYTF. CDR3 sequence (DNA): TGTGCCAGCAGCTTGTCGGGGGTATTCTATGGCTACACCTTC.

The CDR3 bases are TGTGCCTGGGGAAAAACCGGGACAATACAACCAAATGAGCAGTTCTTC. Its translation is CAWGKTGTIQPNEQFF. The rearrangement uses TRBV30 and TRBJ2-1, with TRBD1 as a possible D gene (6 bases). CDR1 is GTSNPN and CDR2 is SVGIG in the germline V gene (reference sequence). V dropped 5 bases and J dropped 7 bases, with 24 bases sitting between them. The CDR3 is made up of 16 amino acids.

The sample holds one count of this clone. V and J are TRBV6-5 and TRBJ2-3; 11 nucleotides match TRBD2. The J segment lost 4 bases and the V segment lost 6 bases, leaving 6 bases of the junction unmatched. The CDR3 is made up of 15 amino acids. The germline gives CDR1 MNHEY, CDR2 SVGAGI. The CDR3 here is CASRNSGGAPDTQYF. CDR3 DNA: TGTGCCAGCAGAAATAGCGGGGGGGCCCCAGATACGCAGTATTTT.

The chain couples TRBV19 to TRBJ1-1; D remains ambiguous. Per germline, CDR1 LNHDA and CDR2 SQIVND (reference sequence). Trimming took 5 bases from V and 0 from J, leaving 16 bases between them. The CDR3 contains 16 residues. CDR3 nucleotide sequence: TGTGCCAGTAGTTCGATCTTGGGTGGAGTGAACACTGAAGCTTTCTTT. Amino acids: CASSSILGGVNTEAFF.

The chain recombines TRBV10-1 with TRBJ1-2; a weak D match, TRBD1 (5 bases). The CDR3 sequence is 15 residues long. Trimming stripped 2 bases from V and 5 bases from J, with 15 bases between. In germline, CDR1 is WNHNN, CDR2 SYGVQD (reference sequence). CDR3 loop: CASSEAHPQGYGYTF. The CDR3 DNA follows: TGCGCCAGCAGTGAGGCCCACCCTCAGGGATATGGCTACACCTTC.

This clone was recorded a few times. The V gene is TRBV6-5, the J gene TRBJ2-7; 8 positions agree with TRBD2. Germline V lookup: CDR1 MNHEY, CDR2 SVGAGI. V lost 6 bases to trimming and J lost 3 bases; unmatched junction nucleotides: 7. This CDR3 has 14 residues. CDR3 coding DNA: TGTGCCAGCAGGCCGGGGGGGACCCACTACGAGCAGTACTTC. It codes for CASRPGGTHYEQYF.

The V call is TRBV6-5, the J call TRBJ2-3; 8 bases are a match to TRBD2. The V gene end was trimmed by 7 bases and the J gene end by 4 bases; junction bases not matched to a gene: 4. The CDR3 is 13 residues long. The germline gives CDR1 MNHEY, CDR2 SVGAGI. The CDR3 loop is CASKRERSDTQYF. Here the CDR3 DNA reads TGTGCCAGCAAGCGGGAGAGGTCAGATACGCAGTATTTT.

The DNA of the CDR3 is TGTGCCAGTAGTGCTTGGACAGGGGGCACTGAAGCTTTCTTT. This codes for CASSAWTGGTEAFF. This chain connects TRBV19 to TRBJ1-1; 10 bases match TRBD1. With 5 bases clipped from V and 4 bases from J, the junction kept 4 bases outside the gene matches. Germline V gene lookup returns CDR1 LNHDA and CDR2 SQIVND (reference sequence). The CDR3 extends over 14 amino acids.

CDR3 DNA: TGTGCCTGGAGTGTACCCGGGACAGGGAGTTCACCCCTCCACTTT. Translation gives CAWSVPGTGSSPLHF. The chain employs TRBV30 and TRBJ1-6; TRBD1 matches at 9 bases. V lost 0 bases to trimming and J lost 9 bases; unmatched junction nucleotides: 6. CDR1 GTSNPN and CDR2 SVGIG come from the germline V gene (reference sequence). This CDR3 region has 15 residues.

Only a few counts were recorded for this clone. This chain connects TRBV4-3 to TRBJ1-4; D uncertain. The CDR3 extends over 16 amino acids. The germline V gene has CDR1 LGHNA and CDR2 YSLEER. Trimming removed 0 bases at V and 0 bases at J, with 8 bases between. This CDR3 reads CASSQEVGATNEKLFF. The CDR3 coding sequence is TGCGCCAGCAGCCAAGAGGTCGGGGCAACTAATGAAAAACTGTTTTTT.

The genes are TRBV11-1 and TRBJ2-7, with D maybe TRBD2 (6 bases). This CDR3 spans 12 amino acids. With 6 bases removed from V and 9 bases from J, the gap between germline ends came to 15 bases. Germline V gives CDR1 SGHAT, CDR2 FQDESV (reference sequence). Written as DNA, the CDR3 is TGTGCCAGCAGACTCCCCGGGGGATCGCAGTACTTC. Translation: CASRLPGGSQYF.

This clone was seen only a few times. V usage is TRBV11-1 and J usage is TRBJ2-2; D possibly corresponds to TRBD1 (5 bases). Germline CDR1 is SGHAT and CDR2 is FQDESV (reference sequence). V dropped 5 bases and J dropped 4 bases, with 11 bases sitting between them. This CDR3 is 14 amino acids long. CDR3 region: CASSRRQTTGELFF. The CDR3, as DNA: TGTGCCAGCAGCCGTAGACAGACCACCGGGGAGCTGTTTTTT. Drawing the rest from reference TRBV11-1 and TRBJ2-2, the complete variable domain is EAEVAQSPRYKITEKSQAVAFWCDPISGHATLYWYRQILGQGPELLVQFQDESVVDDSQLPKDRFSAERLKGVDSTLKIQPAELGDSAMYLCASSRRQTTGELFFGEGSRLTVL.

In its sample, this clone was seen a few times. V and J are TRBV7-2 and TRBJ2-2; 10 positions match TRBD1. Trimming cost V 5 bases and J 3 bases; bases outside gene matches: 12. The CDR3 is 18 amino acids. CDR1 and CDR2 from the germline V gene are SGHTA and FQGNSA. CDR3 in amino acids: CASSTKSSGTGDTGELFF. CDR3 DNA sequence: TGTGCCAGCAGCACCAAGTCATCCGGGACAGGGGACACCGGGGAGCTGTTTTTT.

This clone appeared once. The chain recombines TRBV30 with TRBJ2-3; TRBD1 matches at 9 bases. V lost 4 bases and J lost 2; bases outside the gene matches: 4. CDR1 and CDR2 (germline): GTSNPN, SVGIG (reference sequence). The CDR3 runs to 14 residues. CDR3 nucleotides: TGTGCCTGGAAGGGACAGGGCTACACAGATACGCAGTATTTT. The encoded protein is CAWKGQGYTDTQYF.

This chain joins TRBV9 and TRBJ2-2; the match to TRBD2 covers 11 bases. The CDR3 length is 14 residues. CDR1 and CDR2 (germline): SGDLS, YYNGEE. The junction had 1 base not matched to a gene; V was cut back by 0 bases and J by 9 bases. The CDR3 nucleotides read TGTGCCAGCAGCGTAGGACTAGCGGGAAGGGAGCTGTTTTTT. Translated, it gives CASSVGLAGRELFF.

The genes are TRBV19 and TRBJ1-2; TRBD1 agrees at 9 bases. The trim removed 6 bases at V and 4 bases at J, leaving 15 bases unmatched. The CDR3 extends over 17 amino acids. The germline CDR1 and CDR2 sequences are LNHDA and SQIVND (reference sequence). The CDR3 loop is CASRTPPPGTGRYGYTF. The CDR3 nucleotides read TGTGCCAGTAGAACTCCGCCCCCGGGGACAGGGCGCTATGGCTACACCTTC.

The gene calls are TRBV29-1 and TRBJ1-1; D not resolved. V lost 1 base and J 1 base, leaving 4 bases between the germline ends. Germline CDR1 is SQVTM and CDR2 is ANQGSEA. The CDR3 contains 12 residues. The CDR3 DNA reads as TGCAGCGTTGAAGCCGGGAACACTGAAGCTTTCTTT. Its protein product is CSVEAGNTEAFF.

The chain uses TRBV4-1 and TRBJ1-1; 7 bases match TRBD1. The CDR3 spans 16 residues. In germline, CDR1 is MGHRA, CDR2 YSYEKL. With V trimmed by 1 base and J by 6 bases, 11 bases remained unmatched. The CDR3 here is CASSQARRQGSPEAFF. The CDR3 DNA is TGCGCCAGCAGCCAAGCCCGTAGACAGGGTAGTCCTGAAGCTTTCTTT.

V gene TRBV5-4 combines with J gene TRBJ1-4; 8 nucleotides agree with TRBD1. Germline lookup yields CDR1 SGHNT and CDR2 YYREEE (reference sequence). V lost 0 bases and J lost 5; bases outside the gene matches: 9. This CDR3 comprises 17 residues. The CDR3 loop reads CASSLAGQGGANEKLFF. Written as DNA, the CDR3 is TGTGCCAGCAGCTTGGCAGGACAGGGAGGCGCAAATGAAAAACTGTTTTTT.

This clone turned up a few times. The V gene is TRBV7-9, the J gene TRBJ1-1, with a possible D match to TRBD1 (5 bases). The germline V and J ends were trimmed by 2 bases and 4 bases, with 11 bases remaining between them. Per the germline V gene, CDR1 is SEHNR and CDR2 is FQNEAQ (reference sequence). The length of the CDR3 is 14 residues. CDR3 loop: CASSLQGLGTEAFF. Written as DNA, the CDR3 is TGTGCCAGCAGCTTACAGGGTTTGGGCACTGAAGCTTTCTTT.

V is TRBV5-1 and J is TRBJ2-1; 16 bases align to TRBD2. There are 17 residues in the CDR3. The germline CDR1 and CDR2 sequences are SGHRS and YFSETQ. V lost 6 bases, J lost 9 bases, and 12 bases stayed unmatched. This CDR3 reads CASNSRPGTSGRGEQFF. Written as DNA, the CDR3 is TGCGCCAGCAACTCTCGACCAGGGACTAGCGGGAGGGGTGAGCAGTTCTTC.

The genes are TRBV11-2 and TRBJ1-1; D is perhaps TRBD1 (5 bases). CDR3 length: 14 amino acids. Germline V gene sequence: CDR1 SGHAT, CDR2 FQNNGV. V was trimmed by 5 bases and J by 2 bases, leaving 12 bases between them. The CDR3 region is CASSASTANTEAFF. The CDR3 region has the DNA TGTGCCAGCAGCGCGTCGACAGCCAACACTGAAGCTTTCTTT.

The chain joins TRBV30 to TRBJ2-7; 8 nucleotides line up with TRBD2. Germline V gives CDR1 GTSNPN, CDR2 SVGIG (reference sequence). V dropped 0 bases and J dropped 4; count of bases not matched to a gene: 17. CDR3 length equals 18 residues. CDR3 in DNA: TGTGCCTGGAGTGTAAGGGGGTTGGGGACTAGGATAGCTTACGAGCAGTACTTC. Translated: CAWSVRGLGTRIAYEQYF.

The chain has TRBV9 and TRBJ2-2, with 13 positions matching TRBD2. The CDR3 consists of 18 residues. J was trimmed by 7 bases and V by 0 bases; bases with no gene match: 9. Germline V lookup: CDR1 SGDLS, CDR2 YYNGEE. CDR3 sequence: CASSVEFGLAGVGGELFF. The CDR3 nucleotides are TGTGCCAGCAGCGTAGAGTTTGGACTAGCGGGAGTTGGCGGGGAGCTGTTTTTT.

This chain connects TRBV6-1 to TRBJ2-5, with 9 bases aligning to TRBD1. The germline V gene encodes CDR1 MNHNS and CDR2 SASEGT. Trimming at V came to 2 bases and at J to 7 bases, leaving 5 bases not matched to a gene. The CDR3 loop spans 14 amino acids. In nucleotides, the CDR3 is TGTGCCAGCAGTGAACTACCGGGACAGGGGACCCAGTACTTC. Translation gives CASSELPGQGTQYF.